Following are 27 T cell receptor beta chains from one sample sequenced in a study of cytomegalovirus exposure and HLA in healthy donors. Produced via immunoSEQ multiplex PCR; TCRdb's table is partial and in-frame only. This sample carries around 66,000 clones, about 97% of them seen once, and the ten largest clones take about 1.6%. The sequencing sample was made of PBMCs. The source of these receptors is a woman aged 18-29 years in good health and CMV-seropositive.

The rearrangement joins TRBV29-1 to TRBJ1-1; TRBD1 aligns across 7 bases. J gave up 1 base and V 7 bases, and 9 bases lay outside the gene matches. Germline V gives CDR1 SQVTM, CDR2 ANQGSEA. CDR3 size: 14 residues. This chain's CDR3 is CSADIGQENTEAFF. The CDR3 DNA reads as TGCAGCGCCGATATCGGACAGGAGAACACTGAAGCTTTCTTT.

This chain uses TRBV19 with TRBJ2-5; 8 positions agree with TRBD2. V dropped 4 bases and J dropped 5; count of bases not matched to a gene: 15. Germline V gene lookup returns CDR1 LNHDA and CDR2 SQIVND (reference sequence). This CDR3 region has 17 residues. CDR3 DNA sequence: TGTGCCAGTAGTAGACGGACTAGCCTTTTGCCGGGCGAGACCCAGTACTTC. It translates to CASSRRTSLLPGETQYF.

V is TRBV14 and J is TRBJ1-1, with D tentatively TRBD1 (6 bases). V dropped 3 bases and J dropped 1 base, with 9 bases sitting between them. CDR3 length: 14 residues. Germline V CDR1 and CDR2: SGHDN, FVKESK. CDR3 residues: CASSQIQGNTEAFF. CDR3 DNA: TGTGCCAGCAGCCAGATACAGGGGAACACTGAAGCTTTCTTT. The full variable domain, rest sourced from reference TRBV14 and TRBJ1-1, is EAGVTQFPSHSVIEKGQTVTLRCDPISGHDNLYWYRRVMGKEIKFLLHFVKESKQDESGMPNNRFLAERTGGTYSTLKVQPAELEDSGVYFCASSQIQGNTEAFFGQGTRLTVV.

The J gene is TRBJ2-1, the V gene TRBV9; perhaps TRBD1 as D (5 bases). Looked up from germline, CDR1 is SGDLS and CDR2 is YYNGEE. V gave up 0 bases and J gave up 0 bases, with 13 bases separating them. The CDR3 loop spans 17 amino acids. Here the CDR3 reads CASSVAQGTSSYNEQFF. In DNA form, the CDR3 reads TGTGCCAGCAGCGTAGCGCAGGGCACGAGCTCCTACAATGAGCAGTTCTTC. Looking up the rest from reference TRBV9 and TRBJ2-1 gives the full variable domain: DSGVTQTPKHLITATGQRVTLRCSPRSGDLSVYWYQQSLDQGLQFLIQYYNGEERAKGNILERFSAQQFPDLHSELNLSSLELGDSALYFCASSVAQGTSSYNEQFFGPGTRLTVL.

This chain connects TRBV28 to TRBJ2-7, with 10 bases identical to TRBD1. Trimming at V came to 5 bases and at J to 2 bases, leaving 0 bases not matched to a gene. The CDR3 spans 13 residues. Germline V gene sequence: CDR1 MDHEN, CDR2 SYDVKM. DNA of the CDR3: TGTGCCAGCAGTGGACAGGGGGCCTACGAGCAGTACTTC. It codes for CASSGQGAYEQYF.

Written as DNA, the CDR3 is TGTGCCAGCAGTGTCCTACAGGGAAGTTTCACTGAAGCTTTCTTT. This sequence encodes CASSVLQGSFTEAFF. The chain employs TRBV2 and TRBJ1-1, with a possible D match to TRBD1 (6 bases). The CDR3 is 15 amino acids. Trimming took 4 bases from V and 4 from J, leaving 16 bases between them. Germline V CDR1 and CDR2: SNHLY, FYNNEI.

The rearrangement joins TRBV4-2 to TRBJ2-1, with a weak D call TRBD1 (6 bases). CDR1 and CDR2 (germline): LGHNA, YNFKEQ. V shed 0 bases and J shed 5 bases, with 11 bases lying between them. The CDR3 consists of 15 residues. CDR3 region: CASSQDQGTHNEQFF. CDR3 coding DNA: TGTGCCAGCAGCCAAGATCAGGGGACCCACAATGAGCAGTTCTTC.

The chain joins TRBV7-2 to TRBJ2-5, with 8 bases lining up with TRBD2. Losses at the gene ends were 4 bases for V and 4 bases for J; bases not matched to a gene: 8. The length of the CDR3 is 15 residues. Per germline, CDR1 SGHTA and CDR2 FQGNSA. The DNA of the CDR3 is TGTGCCAGCAGCTGGGGACTAGGGGGAGCAGAGACCCAGTACTTC. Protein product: CASSWGLGGAETQYF.

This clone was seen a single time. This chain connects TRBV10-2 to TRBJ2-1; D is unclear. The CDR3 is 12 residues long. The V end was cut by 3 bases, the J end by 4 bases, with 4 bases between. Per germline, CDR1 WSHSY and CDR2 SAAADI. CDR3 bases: TGCGCCAGCAGTGAACGGTACAATGAGCAGTTCTTC. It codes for CASSERYNEQFF.

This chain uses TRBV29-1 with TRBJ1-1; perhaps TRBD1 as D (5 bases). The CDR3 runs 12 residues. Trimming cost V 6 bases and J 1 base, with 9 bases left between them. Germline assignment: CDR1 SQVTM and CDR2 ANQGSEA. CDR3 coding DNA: TGCAGCGTGTCCACAGGGAACACTGAAGCTTTCTTT. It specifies CSVSTGNTEAFF.

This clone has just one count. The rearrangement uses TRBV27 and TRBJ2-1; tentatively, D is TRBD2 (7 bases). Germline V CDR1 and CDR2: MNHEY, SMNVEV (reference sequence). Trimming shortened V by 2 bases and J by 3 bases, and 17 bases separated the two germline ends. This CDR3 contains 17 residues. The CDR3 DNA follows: TGTGCCAGCAGTTTACCTGGCGGGGGCGGGAGCTACAATGAGCAGTTCTTC. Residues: CASSLPGGGGSYNEQFF.

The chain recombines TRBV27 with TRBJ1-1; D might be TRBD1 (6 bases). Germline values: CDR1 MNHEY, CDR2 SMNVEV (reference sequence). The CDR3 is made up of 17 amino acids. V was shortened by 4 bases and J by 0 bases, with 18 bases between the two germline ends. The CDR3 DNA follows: TGTGCCAGCAGTTCGGTCCGGGACACCTCAGTGAACACTGAAGCTTTCTTT. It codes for CASSSVRDTSVNTEAFF.

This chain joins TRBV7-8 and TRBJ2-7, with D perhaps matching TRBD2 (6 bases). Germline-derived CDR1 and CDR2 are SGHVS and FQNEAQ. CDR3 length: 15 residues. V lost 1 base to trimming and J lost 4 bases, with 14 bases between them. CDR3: CASSLGGDRSYEQYF. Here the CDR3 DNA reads TGTGCCAGCAGCTTAGGGGGGGACCGTTCGTACGAGCAGTACTTC.

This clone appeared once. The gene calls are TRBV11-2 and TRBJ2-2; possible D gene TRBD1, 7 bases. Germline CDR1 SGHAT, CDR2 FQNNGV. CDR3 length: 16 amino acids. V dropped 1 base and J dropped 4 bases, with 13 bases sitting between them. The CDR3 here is CASSLVWRGPTGELFF. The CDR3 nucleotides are TGTGCCAGCAGCTTAGTCTGGAGGGGGCCCACCGGGGAGCTGTTTTTT. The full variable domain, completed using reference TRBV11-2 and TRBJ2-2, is EAGVAQSPRYKIIEKRQSVAFWCNPISGHATLYWYQQILGQGPKLLIQFQNNGVVDDSQLPKDRFSAERLKGVDSTLKIQPAKLEDSAVYLCASSLVWRGPTGELFFGEGSRLTVL.

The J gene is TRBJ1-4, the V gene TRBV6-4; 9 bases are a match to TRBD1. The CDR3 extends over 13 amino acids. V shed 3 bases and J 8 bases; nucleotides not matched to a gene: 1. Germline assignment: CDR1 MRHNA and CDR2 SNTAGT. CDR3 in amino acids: CASSETGGEKLFF. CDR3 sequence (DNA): TGTGCCAGCAGTGAAACAGGGGGCGAAAAACTGTTTTTT.

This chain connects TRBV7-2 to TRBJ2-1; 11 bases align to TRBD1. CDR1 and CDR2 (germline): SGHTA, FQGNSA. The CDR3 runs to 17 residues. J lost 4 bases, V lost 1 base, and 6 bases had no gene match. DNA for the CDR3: TGTGCCAGCAGCTTAGTCGGGACAGGGGGGGGTTACAATGAGCAGTTCTTC. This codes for CASSLVGTGGGYNEQFF.

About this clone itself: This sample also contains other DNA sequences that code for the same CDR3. CDR3 loop: CASRSTGGYTEAFF. As DNA, the CDR3 is TGTGCCAGCAGGTCGACAGGGGGATACACTGAAGCTTTCTTT. V and J are TRBV28 and TRBJ1-1; TRBD1 matches at 9 bases. Trimming at V came to 6 bases and at J to 3 bases, leaving 5 bases not matched to a gene. This CDR3 contains 14 residues. In germline, CDR1 is MDHEN, CDR2 SYDVKM.

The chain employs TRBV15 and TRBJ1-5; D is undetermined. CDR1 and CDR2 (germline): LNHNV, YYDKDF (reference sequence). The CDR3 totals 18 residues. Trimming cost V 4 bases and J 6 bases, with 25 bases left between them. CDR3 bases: TGTGCCACCAGCACCACTGAGGGAACGGGCAATCGGGGTCAGCCCCAGCATTTT. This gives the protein CATSTTEGTGNRGQPQHF.

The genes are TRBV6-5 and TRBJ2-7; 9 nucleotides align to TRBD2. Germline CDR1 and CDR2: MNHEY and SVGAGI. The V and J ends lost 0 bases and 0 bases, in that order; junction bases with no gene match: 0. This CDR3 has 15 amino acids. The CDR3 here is CASSYSSGSSYEQYF. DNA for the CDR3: TGTGCCAGCAGTTACTCTAGCGGGAGCTCCTACGAGCAGTACTTC.

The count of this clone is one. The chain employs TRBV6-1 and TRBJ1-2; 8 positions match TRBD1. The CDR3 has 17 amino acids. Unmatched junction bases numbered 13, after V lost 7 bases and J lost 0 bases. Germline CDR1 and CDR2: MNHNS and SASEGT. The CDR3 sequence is CASTELDRAVANYGYTF. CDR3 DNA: TGTGCCAGCACTGAGCTGGACAGGGCCGTTGCTAACTATGGCTACACCTTC.

The CDR3 DNA sequence: TGTGCCAGCATCAAGCGGGGTTCCTACGAGCAGTACTTC. Translated, it gives CASIKRGSYEQYF. The V gene is TRBV6-1, the J gene TRBJ2-7; 7 positions match TRBD2. The V gene end was trimmed by 7 bases and the J gene end by 1 base; junction bases not matched to a gene: 4. In germline, CDR1 is MNHNS, CDR2 SASEGT. CDR3 length equals 13 residues.

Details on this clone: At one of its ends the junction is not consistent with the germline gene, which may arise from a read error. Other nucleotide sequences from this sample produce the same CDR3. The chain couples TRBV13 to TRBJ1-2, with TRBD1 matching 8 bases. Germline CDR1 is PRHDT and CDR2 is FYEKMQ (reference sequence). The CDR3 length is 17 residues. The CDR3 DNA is TGTGCCAGCAGCTTAGGTTACAGGACAGGGTGGAACTATGGCTACACCTTT. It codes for CASSLGYRTGWNYGYTF.

In DNA, the CDR3 is TGTGCCAGCAGCTGGACAGGGCTTGAGCAGTTCTTC. As protein: CASSWTGLEQFF. The gene calls are TRBV5-4 and TRBJ2-1; TRBD1 matches 8 bases. Trimming took 3 bases from V and 9 from J; bases not matched to a gene: 2. The length of the CDR3 is 12 residues. Germline CDR1 SGHNT, CDR2 YYREEE (reference sequence).

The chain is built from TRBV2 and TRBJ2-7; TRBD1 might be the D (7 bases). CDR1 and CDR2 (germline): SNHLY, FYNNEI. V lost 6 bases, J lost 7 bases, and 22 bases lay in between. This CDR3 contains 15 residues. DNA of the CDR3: TGTGCCAGCAGGGCCGGGACTGGGTCGACAGGGGAGCAGTACTTC. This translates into CASRAGTGSTGEQYF. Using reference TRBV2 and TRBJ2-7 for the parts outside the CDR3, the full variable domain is EPEVTQTPSHQVTQMGQEVILRCVPISNHLYFYWYRQILGQKVEFLVSFYNNEISEKSEIFDDQFSVERPDGSNFTLKIRSTKLEDSAMYFCASRAGTGSTGEQYFGPGTRLTVT.

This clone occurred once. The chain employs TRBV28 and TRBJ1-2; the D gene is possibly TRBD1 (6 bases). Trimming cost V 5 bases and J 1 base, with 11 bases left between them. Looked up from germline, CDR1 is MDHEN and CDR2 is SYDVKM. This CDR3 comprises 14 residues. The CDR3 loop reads CASSRRGGNYGYTF. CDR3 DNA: TGTGCCAGCAGTCGACGAGGGGGTAACTATGGCTACACCTTC.

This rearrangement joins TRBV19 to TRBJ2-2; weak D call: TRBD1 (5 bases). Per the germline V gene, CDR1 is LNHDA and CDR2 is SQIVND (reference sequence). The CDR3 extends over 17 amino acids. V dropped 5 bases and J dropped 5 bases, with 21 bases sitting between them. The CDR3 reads CASSPIRAGFRTGELFF. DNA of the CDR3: TGTGCCAGTAGTCCTATAAGGGCAGGGTTTAGAACCGGGGAGCTGTTTTTT.

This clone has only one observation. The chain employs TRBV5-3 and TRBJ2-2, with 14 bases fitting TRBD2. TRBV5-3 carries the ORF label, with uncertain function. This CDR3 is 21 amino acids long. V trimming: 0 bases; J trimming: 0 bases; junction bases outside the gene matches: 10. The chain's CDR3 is CARSLARGTSGSPSNTGELFF. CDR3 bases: TGTGCCAGAAGCTTGGCGCGTGGGACTAGCGGGAGCCCCTCGAACACCGGGGAGCTGTTTTTT.